What follows are 22 T cell receptor beta chains derived from one specimen sequenced in a study of shared clonotypes between healthy human individuals. The data were produced by immunoSEQ multiplex PCR, yet TCRdb's version contains in-frame clones alone and is incomplete. This sample has hundreds of thousands of clones, with approximately 97% found just once. The sequenced sample was memory CD8+ T cells sorted from blood. Subset here: CD45RO+ cells pooled with CCR7-negative TemRA cells. The origin of the receptors is a young man in good health.

The chain recombines TRBV7-9 with TRBJ2-7; the D call may be TRBD1 or TRBD2 (6 bases each). V dropped 6 bases and J dropped 4 bases, with 10 bases sitting between them. The length of the CDR3 is 12 residues. Per the germline V gene, CDR1 is SEHNR and CDR2 is FQNEAQ (reference sequence). The CDR3 nucleotides are TGTGCCAGCAGGAGGGGGGTTTACGAGCAGTACTTC. Translating it yields CASRRGVYEQYF.

The CDR3 nucleotides read TGTGCCTGGGAGCGGGGGACAGGGGAAAACGAGCAGTACTTC. Encoded protein: CAWERGTGENEQYF. The V and J genes are TRBV30 and TRBJ2-7; 10 positions match TRBD1. Germline values: CDR1 GTSNPN, CDR2 SVGIG (reference sequence). The CDR3 extends over 14 amino acids. J was trimmed by 5 bases and V by 5 bases; bases with no gene match: 9.

The chain links TRBV6-1 to TRBJ2-1; possibly TRBD2 for D (5 bases). The V gene lost 6 bases and the J gene lost 7 bases, with 10 bases spanning the gap. CDR1 MNHNS and CDR2 SASEGT come from the germline V gene. CDR3 size: 12 residues. The CDR3 spells CASREEDNEQFF. CDR3 DNA: TGTGCCAGCAGGGAGGAAGATAATGAGCAGTTCTTC.

Turning to this clone: Other DNA sequences in the same sample also yield this CDR3. The chain couples TRBV20-1 to TRBJ2-7, with 8 nucleotides matching TRBD2. CDR1 and CDR2 from the germline V gene are DFQATT and SNEGSKA (reference sequence). This CDR3 region has 11 residues. V was clipped by 6 bases and J by 6 bases; unmatched bases: 4. The CDR3 reads CSAGLAGEQYF. Here the CDR3 DNA reads TGCAGTGCAGGACTAGCTGGCGAGCAGTACTTC.

A single count supports this clone. This rearrangement joins TRBV4-2 to TRBJ2-1, with D hard to call. The ends were cut back, 0 bases at V and 5 bases at J, with 11 bases in the middle. CDR3 length: 15 residues. The V gene's germline CDR1 is LGHNA and CDR2 YNFKEQ. The chain's CDR3 is CASSQESARNNEQFF. The CDR3 coding sequence is TGTGCCAGCAGCCAAGAATCCGCTAGAAACAATGAGCAGTTCTTC.

The CDR3: CASMGLAGGNEQFF. CDR3 DNA sequence: TGTGCCAGCATGGGACTAGCGGGCGGCAATGAGCAGTTCTTC. The chain recombines TRBV6-5 with TRBJ2-1, with 12 bases fitting TRBD2. The length of the CDR3 is 14 residues. Germline CDR1 is MNHEY and CDR2 is SVGAGI. J gave up 6 bases and V 7 bases, and 4 bases lay outside the gene matches.

The gene calls are TRBV28 and TRBJ2-7, with unresolved D. Germline CDR1 and CDR2: MDHEN and SYDVKM. There are 11 residues in the CDR3. Trimming shortened V by 1 base and J by 5 bases, and 3 bases separated the two germline ends. CDR3 in DNA: TGTGCCAGCAGTTTATCCGACGAGCAGTACTTC. Amino acids: CASSLSDEQYF. The variable domain in full, with the rest retrieved from reference TRBV28 and TRBJ2-7, is DVKVTQSSRYLVKRTGEKVFLECVQDMDHENMFWYRQDPGLGLRLIYFSYDVKMKEKGDIPEGYSVSREKKERFSLILESASTNQTSMYLCASSLSDEQYFGPGTRLTVT.

The chain joins TRBV14 to TRBJ2-3, with a weak D call TRBD2 (5 bases). V was cut by 3 bases and J by 2 bases, with 15 bases left in between. CDR1 and CDR2 from the germline V gene are SGHDN and FVKESK. CDR3 size: 16 residues. The CDR3 DNA is TGTGCCAGCAGCCAGGTAGCGTACAGCATCACAGATACGCAGTATTTT. It yields the protein CASSQVAYSITDTQYF.

The sample holds a few counts of this clone. CDR3 nucleotide sequence: TGTGCCACCAGCAGAGCGGGGTTTAAACCCCAGCATTTT. It specifies CATSRAGFKPQHF. V gene TRBV15 combines with J gene TRBJ1-5; no firm D call. Germline V gene data show CDR1 as LNHNV and CDR2 as YYDKDF (reference sequence). Trimming stripped 1 base from V and 10 bases from J, with 11 bases between. The CDR3 is 13 residues long.

This chain uses TRBV6-6 with TRBJ2-7; no clear D. The germline CDR1 and CDR2 sequences are MNHNY and SVGAGI (reference sequence). This CDR3 has 12 amino acids. Deletions cut 6 bases from V and 3 bases from J, with 9 bases between. CDR3 nucleotide sequence: TGTGCCAGCAGGAGGTCTAGCTACGAGCAGTACTTC. This encodes CASRRSSYEQYF.

Points on this clone: Since no conserved phenylalanine or tryptophan closes the CDR3, a read error is the likely cause. The DNA is omitted, as the CDR3 cannot be located on it reliably, and the CDR3 follows TCRdb's listing. The chain has TRBV10-3 and TRBJ2-3; the table's TRBD2 call for D was not verified on the DNA. The CDR3 contains 14 residues when both ends are counted. Germline V gene data show CDR1 as ENHRY and CDR2 as SYGVKD. The chain's CDR3 is CAISESPGLAGGHV.

The chain links TRBV28 to TRBJ2-2; D could derive from TRBD1 or TRBD2 (5 bases each). Germline CDR1 and CDR2: MDHEN and SYDVKM. Trimming took 6 bases from V and 0 from J, leaving 14 bases between them. The CDR3 spans 16 residues. CDR3 region: CASSNAGRANTGELFF. The DNA for the CDR3 is TGTGCCAGCAGCAACGCGGGCAGGGCGAACACCGGGGAGCTGTTTTTT.

This clone was detected only once. The V gene is TRBV28, the J gene TRBJ1-2, with D possibly TRBD1 on 5 matching bases. The CDR3 has 13 amino acids. Per germline, CDR1 MDHEN and CDR2 SYDVKM. V was cut by 5 bases and J by 4 bases, with 11 bases left in between. This chain's CDR3 is CASSIRDFYGYTF. For the CDR3, the DNA is TGTGCCAGCAGTATCCGGGACTTCTATGGCTACACCTTC.

CDR3 coding DNA: TGTGCCAGCAGTGAACGGAGAGACACGAGCAATCAGCCCCAGCATTTT. Protein: CASSERRDTSNQPQHF. The chain carries TRBV2 and TRBJ1-5; D unresolved. The ends were cut back, 2 bases at V and 1 base at J, with 12 bases in the middle. CDR3 size: 16 residues. Germline loops: CDR1 SNHLY, CDR2 FYNNEI.

This chain links TRBV7-9 with TRBJ2-7, with 10 nucleotides matching TRBD2. In germline, CDR1 is SEHNR, CDR2 FQNEAQ (reference sequence). V shed 1 base, J shed 3 bases, and the junction held 9 bases outside the gene matches. This CDR3 comprises 17 residues. The CDR3 loop is CASSLGGGLAARYEQYF. The CDR3 nucleotides are TGTGCCAGCAGCTTAGGAGGTGGACTAGCGGCCCGCTACGAGCAGTACTTC.

CDR3 residues: CASSFGGNYGYTF. The CDR3 DNA sequence: TGTGCCAGCAGCTTCGGGGGGAACTATGGCTACACCTTC. V is TRBV5-6 and J is TRBJ1-2, with a possible D match to TRBD1 (5 bases). V was cut by 2 bases and J by 2 bases, with 7 bases left in between. Germline values: CDR1 SGHDT, CDR2 YYEEEE. The CDR3 loop spans 13 amino acids.

Note on this clone: A read error may produce the germline difference seen at one junction end. The chain employs TRBV11-1 and TRBJ2-3; D gene ambiguous. The V gene's germline CDR1 is SGHAT and CDR2 FQDESV (reference sequence). This CDR3 region has 12 residues. The CDR3 protein is CANSLTTDTQYF. The CDR3, as DNA: TGTGCCAACAGCTTAACGACAGATACGCAGTATTTT.

J is TRBJ1-2 and V is TRBV28; no firm D call. Germline V gene data show CDR1 as MDHEN and CDR2 as SYDVKM. V lost 1 base and J 0 bases, leaving 12 bases between the germline ends. This CDR3 spans 16 amino acids. The DNA of the CDR3 is TGTGCCAGCAGTTTATTGGGTGGACCGGCTAACTATGGCTACACCTTC. This translates into CASSLLGGPANYGYTF.

The CDR3 coding sequence is TGTGCCAGCACTCTAGCGGGGCCCACCGGGGAGCTGTTTTTT. As protein: CASTLAGPTGELFF. The chain recombines TRBV28 with TRBJ2-2; 9 positions agree with TRBD2. Germline CDR1 and CDR2: MDHEN and SYDVKM. The CDR3 is 14 amino acids. The ends lost 7 bases at V and 4 bases at J; junction bases unmatched: 4.

This clone was seen once. The chain combines TRBV28 with TRBJ2-2, with 8 bases fitting TRBD2. The CDR3 spans 16 residues. Germline V gives CDR1 MDHEN, CDR2 SYDVKM. V lost 2 bases and J lost 6; bases outside the gene matches: 8. The CDR3 DNA reads as TGTGCCAGCAGTTTAACGGGACTAGGGGTGGCCGGGGAGCTGTTTTTT. Encoded protein: CASSLTGLGVAGELFF.

The chain recombines TRBV27 with TRBJ1-1, with 7 nucleotides matching TRBD1. This CDR3 comprises 15 residues. Germline-derived CDR1 and CDR2 are MNHEY and SMNVEV (reference sequence). V was pared by 5 bases and J by 1 base, with 7 bases of the junction left unmatched. DNA of the CDR3: TGTGCCAGCAGTCCACAGACAGGGTGGAACACTGAAGCTTTCTTT. Its translation is CASSPQTGWNTEAFF.

The genes are TRBV5-5 and TRBJ2-7; D call uncertain. The germline CDR1 and CDR2 sequences are SGHKS and YYEKEE (reference sequence). This CDR3 has 17 residues. The V end was cut by 4 bases, the J end by 3 bases, with 23 bases between. The CDR3 region is CASSLSPIPKPFYEQYF. In nucleotides, the CDR3 is TGTGCCAGCAGCCTAAGCCCTATACCAAAGCCCTTCTACGAGCAGTACTTC. The variable domain in full, completed from reference TRBV5-5 and TRBJ2-7, reads DAGVTQSPTHLIKTRGQQVTLRCSPISGHKSVSWYQQVLGQGPQFIFQYYEKEERGRGNFPDRFSARQFPNYSSELNVNALLLGDSALYLCASSLSPIPKPFYEQYFGPGTRLTVT.